This T cell receptor (beta chain) originates from a study of blood T cells in healthy people across ages (dated by TCRdb to between 2014 and 2017). In the study overall: In model experiments, template switching captured roughly one uniquely barcoded TCR beta cDNA molecule for every two T cells. To track age-related changes in TCR beta repertoire diversity, the study relied on deep sequencing normalized with unique cDNA molecular identifiers. The donors were split into four age groups: young (average around 15 years), middle-aged (about 40), aged (over 55) and long-lived (roughly 88). Donors of different ages were randomly distributed across sequencing lanes to avoid experimental bias. The study analyzed two additional independent replicas of 1 million unique cDNA reads from the same blood draw for two donors, one aged 18 to 29 and one aged 80 or older.

The research as a whole found: A strong correlation was found between observed TCR beta diversity and the percentage of naive T cells measured by flow cytometry. The CMV infection status of donors was not known, potentially confounding age-related changes in expanded clonotypes. Estimates of total diversity based on one million sequenced T cells were regarded as lower bounds and as underestimates. As age increased, observed TCR beta diversity per million T cells dropped in a roughly linear way, and a significant reduction was already evident by age around 41. Because profiling used bulk unsorted PBMCs, naive and antigen-experienced compartments could not be compared conclusively. The long-lived group showed more naive CD4+ T cells, fewer expanded clones and increased TCR diversity than the aged group, suggesting age selection.

To prepare the library, 5' RACE was applied. The sequencing machine was an Illumina HiSeq 2500. A second roughly 6 to 11 cycle PCR used a sample-barcoded 5' primer and a J-beta primer mix. A template-switch 5' adaptor carrying 12 random nucleotides introduced a unique molecular identifier onto each TCR beta cDNA molecule. At least 3 million CDR3-containing paired-end reads were obtained from each sample. The Mint cDNA synthesis kit, primed by a TRBC-specific oligonucleotide, was used to synthesize first-strand cDNA from all RNA. Following uracil-DNA glycosylase treatment, all cDNA underwent a first 18-cycle PCR with the universal primers M1SS and BC2_uni_R. The published analysis was carried out like this. Normalization of each sample was performed by random selection of 1 million high-quality reads, each carrying a distinct molecular identifier. Reads with shared molecular identifiers were discarded instead of being binned into consensus sequences. MiTCR, run with a Q25 quality threshold and the strictest error-elimination algorithm, handled CDR3 identification, clonotype clustering and error correction. A nonparametric unseen species model with Euler transformation was used to estimate lower-bound total TCR beta diversity. TCRdb redid the processing of the public reads, applying fastp at Q25 and MiXCR, and retained in-frame beta chains. Here each entry gathers all rows of one CDR3 protein and keeps the most common genes and DNA. For this entry, the V and J calls and clone size follow TCRdb and not the study's own pipeline. In all, the sample holds approximately 810,000 distinct CDR3 sequences, and more than 25% of those were seen once. Together, the top ten hold around 15% of the sample.

CDR1 and CDR2 (MNHEY, SMNVEV) derive from the germline V gene (reference sequence). For this chain, trimming is 6 bases at the V end and 6 bases at the J end, and the number of junction bases without a gene match is 1. Including the terminal cysteine and phenylalanine, the CDR3 comprises 12 residues. The entry retains the CDR3 DNA only, 36 bases that are in frame from base 1. This clonotype has ten or more counts. It lacks a known antigen. No quality values exist for individual bases; no much larger clone is one base distant. Systemically healthy Caucasian individuals from Russia, 39 in total and aged about 6 to 90 years, were included as donors. Ten milliliters of peripheral blood were drawn from each donor into EDTA-treated Vacutainer tubes. PBMCs were isolated by Ficoll-Paque density-gradient centrifugation, with at least 7 million obtained per sample. Total RNA was extracted from PBMCs with Trizol reagent, with at least 5 micrograms obtained per sample. Naive CD45RAhigh/CD27high T cell percentages were measured by flow cytometry on a PBMC aliquot from every donor.

The sequencing sample was made of blood. The V and J segments used are TRBV27 and TRBJ1-2; TRBD1 agrees with 10 junctional bases. This clonotype originated in a woman older than 75 in good health. The DNA sequence is given as TGTGCCAGCAGGACAGGGGGCGATGGCTACACCTTC. This sequence encodes CASRTGGDGYTF.